This T cell receptor (beta chain) was sequenced in a study of CD8 T cells in Susac syndrome. Random hexamers were used to reverse transcribe about 0.45 to 1 ug of RNA. TCRdb ran MiXCR on the immunoSEQ multiplex PCR reads and lists one entry per CDR3 protein. The table lists some 450,000 distinct CDR3 sequences, approximately 89% of them singletons. Treatment-naive patients with stable or active relapsing-remitting disease were the multiple sclerosis controls. Losses at the gene ends were 2 bases for V and 4 bases for J; bases not matched to a gene: 11. This CDR3 region has 17 residues. Germline CDR1 reads MDHEN; CDR2 reads SYDVKM.

The sample was CD8+ T cells from PBMCs. This chain joins TRBV28 and TRBJ2-5, with 9 bases that match TRBD1. This sequence was found in a human donor with multiple sclerosis. CDR3 nucleotide sequence: TGTGCCAGCAGTTTAGCTTCGGTGGGACAGGGTTTAGAGACCCAGTACTTC. Its translation: CASSLASVGQGLETQYF.